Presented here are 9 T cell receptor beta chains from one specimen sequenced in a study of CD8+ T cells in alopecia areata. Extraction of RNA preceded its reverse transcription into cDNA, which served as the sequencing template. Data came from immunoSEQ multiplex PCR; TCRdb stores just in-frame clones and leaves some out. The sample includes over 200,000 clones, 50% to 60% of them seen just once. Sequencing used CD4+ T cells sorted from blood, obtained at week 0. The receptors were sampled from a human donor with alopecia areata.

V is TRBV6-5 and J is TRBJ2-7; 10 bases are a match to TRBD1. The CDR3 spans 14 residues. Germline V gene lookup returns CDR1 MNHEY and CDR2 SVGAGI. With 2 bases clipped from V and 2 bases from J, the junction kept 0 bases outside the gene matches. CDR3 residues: CASSYDRGPYEQYF. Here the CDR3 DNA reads TGTGCCAGCAGTTACGACAGGGGGCCCTACGAGCAGTACTTC.

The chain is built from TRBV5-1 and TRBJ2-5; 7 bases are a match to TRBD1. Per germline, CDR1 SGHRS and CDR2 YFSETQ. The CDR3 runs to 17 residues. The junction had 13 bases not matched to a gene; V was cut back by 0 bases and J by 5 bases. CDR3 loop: CASSLGMGQLYYETQYF. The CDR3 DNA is TGCGCCAGCAGCTTGGGCATGGGACAGCTGTATTATGAGACCCAGTACTTC.

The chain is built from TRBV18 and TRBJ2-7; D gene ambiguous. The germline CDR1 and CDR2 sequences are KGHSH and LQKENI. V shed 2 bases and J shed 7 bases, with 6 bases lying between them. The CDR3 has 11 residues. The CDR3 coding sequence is TGTGCCAGCTCACCAGACCGAGAGCAGTACTTC. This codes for CASSPDREQYF.

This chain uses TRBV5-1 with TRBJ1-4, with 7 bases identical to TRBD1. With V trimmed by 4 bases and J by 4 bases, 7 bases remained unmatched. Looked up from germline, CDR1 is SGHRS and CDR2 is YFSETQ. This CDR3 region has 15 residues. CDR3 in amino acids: CASSPTGAFNEKLFF. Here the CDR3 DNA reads TGCGCCAGCAGCCCCACAGGGGCCTTTAATGAAAAACTGTTTTTT.

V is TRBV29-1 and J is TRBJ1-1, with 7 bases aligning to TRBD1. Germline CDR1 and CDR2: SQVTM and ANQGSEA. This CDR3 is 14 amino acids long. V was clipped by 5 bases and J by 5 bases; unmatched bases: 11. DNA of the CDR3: TGCAGCGTTCGGGCAGTTCCAGGGGGGACTGAAGCTTTCTTT. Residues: CSVRAVPGGTEAFF. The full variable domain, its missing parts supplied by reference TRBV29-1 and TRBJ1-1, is SAVISQKPSRDICQRGTSLTIQCQVDSQVTMMFWYRQQPGQSLTLIATANQGSEATYESGFVIDKFPISRPNLTFSTLTVSNMSPEDSSIYLCSVRAVPGGTEAFFGQGTRLTVV.

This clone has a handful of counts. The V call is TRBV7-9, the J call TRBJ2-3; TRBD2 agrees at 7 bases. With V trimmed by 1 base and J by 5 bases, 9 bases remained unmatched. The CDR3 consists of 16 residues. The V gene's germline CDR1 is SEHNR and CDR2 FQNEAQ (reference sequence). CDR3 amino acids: CASSLVGAGAQDTQYF. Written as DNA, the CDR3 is TGTGCCAGCAGCTTAGTCGGCGCGGGAGCCCAAGATACGCAGTATTTT.

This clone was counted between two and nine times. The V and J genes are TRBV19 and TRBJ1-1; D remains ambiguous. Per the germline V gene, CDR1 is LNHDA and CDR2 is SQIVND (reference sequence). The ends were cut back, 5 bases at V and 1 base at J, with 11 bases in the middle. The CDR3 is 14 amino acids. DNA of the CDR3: TGTGCCAGTAGTCGCCGGGTGGCGAACACTGAAGCTTTCTTT. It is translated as CASSRRVANTEAFF.

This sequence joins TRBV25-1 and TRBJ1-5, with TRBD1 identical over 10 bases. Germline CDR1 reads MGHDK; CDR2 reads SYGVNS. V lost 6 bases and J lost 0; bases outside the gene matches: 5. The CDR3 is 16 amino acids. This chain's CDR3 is CASSNGDRGSNQPQHF. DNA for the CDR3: TGTGCCAGCAGCAACGGGGACAGGGGTAGCAATCAGCCCCAGCATTTT.

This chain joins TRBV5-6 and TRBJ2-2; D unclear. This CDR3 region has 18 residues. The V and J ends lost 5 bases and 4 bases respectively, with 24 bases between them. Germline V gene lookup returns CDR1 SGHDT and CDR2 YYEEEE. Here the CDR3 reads CASSHPLSPKGGTGELFF. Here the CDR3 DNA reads TGTGCCAGCAGTCATCCACTCTCGCCCAAGGGCGGCACCGGGGAGCTGTTTTTT.